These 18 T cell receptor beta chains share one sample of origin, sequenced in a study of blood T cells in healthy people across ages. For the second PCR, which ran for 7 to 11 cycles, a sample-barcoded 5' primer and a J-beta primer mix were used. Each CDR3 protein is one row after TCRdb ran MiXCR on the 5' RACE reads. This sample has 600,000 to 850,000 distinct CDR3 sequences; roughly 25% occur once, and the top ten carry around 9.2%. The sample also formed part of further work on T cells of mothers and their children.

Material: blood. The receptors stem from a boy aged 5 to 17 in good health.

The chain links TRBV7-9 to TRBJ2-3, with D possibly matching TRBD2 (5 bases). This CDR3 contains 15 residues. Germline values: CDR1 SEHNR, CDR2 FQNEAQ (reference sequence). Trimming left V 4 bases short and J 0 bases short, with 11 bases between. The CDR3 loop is CASSSLVTSTDTQYF. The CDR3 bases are TGTGCCAGCAGCTCACTAGTTACTAGCACAGATACGCAGTATTTT.

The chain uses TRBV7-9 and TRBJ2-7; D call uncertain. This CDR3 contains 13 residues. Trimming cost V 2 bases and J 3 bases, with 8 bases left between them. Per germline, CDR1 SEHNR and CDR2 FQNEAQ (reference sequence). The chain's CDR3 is CASSLRERYEQYF. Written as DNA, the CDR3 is TGTGCCAGCAGCTTAAGGGAACGCTACGAGCAGTACTTC.

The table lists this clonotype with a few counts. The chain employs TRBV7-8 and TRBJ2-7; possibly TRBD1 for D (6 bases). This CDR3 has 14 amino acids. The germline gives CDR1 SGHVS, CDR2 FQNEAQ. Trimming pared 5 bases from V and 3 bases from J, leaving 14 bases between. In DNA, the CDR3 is TGTGCCAGCAGCCCGGGCCCCAGGGGCTACGAGCAGTACTTC. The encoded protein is CASSPGPRGYEQYF.

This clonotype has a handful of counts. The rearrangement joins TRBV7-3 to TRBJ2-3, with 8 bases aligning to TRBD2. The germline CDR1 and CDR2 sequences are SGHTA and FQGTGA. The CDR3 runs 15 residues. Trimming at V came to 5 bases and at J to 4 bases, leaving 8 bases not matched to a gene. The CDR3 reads CASSQTAGGADTQYF. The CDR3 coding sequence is TGTGCCAGCAGCCAGACGGCCGGGGGGGCAGATACGCAGTATTTT.

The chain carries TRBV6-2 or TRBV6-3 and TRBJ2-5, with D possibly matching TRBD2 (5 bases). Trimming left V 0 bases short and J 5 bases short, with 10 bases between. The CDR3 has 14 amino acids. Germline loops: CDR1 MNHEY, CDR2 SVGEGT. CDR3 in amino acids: CASSYSASRETQYF. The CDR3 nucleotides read TGTGCCAGCAGTTACTCGGCTAGCCGGGAGACCCAGTACTTC.

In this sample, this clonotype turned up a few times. CDR3 nucleotides: TGTGCCAGCAGCTTTAGAGCCTCGGGGGAAGAGACCCAGTACTTC. Residues: CASSFRASGEETQYF. This chain links TRBV7-2 with TRBJ2-5; TRBD2 might be the D (6 bases). The CDR3 extends over 15 amino acids. CDR1 and CDR2 from the germline V gene are SGHTA and FQGNSA. Trimming took 3 bases from V and 3 from J, leaving 14 bases between them.

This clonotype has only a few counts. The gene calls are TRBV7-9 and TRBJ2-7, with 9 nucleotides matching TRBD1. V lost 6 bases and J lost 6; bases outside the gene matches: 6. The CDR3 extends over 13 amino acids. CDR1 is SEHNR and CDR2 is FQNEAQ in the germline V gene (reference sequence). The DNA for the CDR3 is TGTGCCAGCAGTCGGGACAGGGTTACCGAGCAGTACTTC. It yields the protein CASSRDRVTEQYF.

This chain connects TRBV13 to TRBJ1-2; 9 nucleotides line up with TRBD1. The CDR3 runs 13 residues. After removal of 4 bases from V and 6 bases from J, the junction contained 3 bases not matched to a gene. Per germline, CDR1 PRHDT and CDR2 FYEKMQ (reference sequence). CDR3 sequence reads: CASSSGTGHGYTF. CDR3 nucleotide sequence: TGTGCCAGCAGCTCCGGGACAGGGCATGGCTACACCTTC.

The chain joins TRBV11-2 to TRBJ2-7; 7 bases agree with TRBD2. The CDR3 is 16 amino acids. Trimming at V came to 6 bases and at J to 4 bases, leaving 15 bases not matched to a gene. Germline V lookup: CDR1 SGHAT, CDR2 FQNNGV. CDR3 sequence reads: CASSRMGGRSDYEQYF. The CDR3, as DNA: TGTGCCAGCAGTCGAATGGGAGGGAGGTCTGATTACGAGCAGTACTTC.

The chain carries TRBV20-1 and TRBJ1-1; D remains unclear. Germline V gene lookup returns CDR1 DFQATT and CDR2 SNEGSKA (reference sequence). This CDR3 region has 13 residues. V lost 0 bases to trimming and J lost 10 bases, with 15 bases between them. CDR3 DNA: TGCAGTGCTAGAGATTGGGAGGACCTGGGAGCTTTCTTT. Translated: CSARDWEDLGAFF.

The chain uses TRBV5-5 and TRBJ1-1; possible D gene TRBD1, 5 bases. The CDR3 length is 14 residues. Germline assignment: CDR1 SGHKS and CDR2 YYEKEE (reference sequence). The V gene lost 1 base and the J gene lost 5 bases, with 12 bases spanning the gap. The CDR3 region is CASSLSGEETEAFF. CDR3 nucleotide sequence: TGTGCCAGCAGCTTGTCGGGGGAGGAAACTGAAGCTTTCTTT.

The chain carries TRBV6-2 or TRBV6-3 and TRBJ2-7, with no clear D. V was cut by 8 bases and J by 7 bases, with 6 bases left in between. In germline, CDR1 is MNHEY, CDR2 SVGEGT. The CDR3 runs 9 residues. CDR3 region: CASGREQYF. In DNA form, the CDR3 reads TGTGCCAGCGGGCGGGAGCAGTACTTC.

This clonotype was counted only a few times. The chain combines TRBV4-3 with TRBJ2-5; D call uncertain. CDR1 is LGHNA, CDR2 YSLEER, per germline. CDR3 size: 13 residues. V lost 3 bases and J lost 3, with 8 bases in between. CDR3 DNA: TGCGCCAGCAGCCATGAGGAAAAAGAGACCCAGTACTTC. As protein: CASSHEEKETQYF.

The CDR3 sequence: CASKGRTAKNIQYF. The CDR3 bases are TGTGCCAGCAAGGGTCGAACAGCCAAAAACATTCAGTACTTC. V gene TRBV27 combines with J gene TRBJ2-4; no clear D. Germline CDR1 is MNHEY and CDR2 is SMNVEV (reference sequence). This CDR3 has 14 residues. Trimming removed 7 bases from V and 0 bases from J, with 10 bases in between.

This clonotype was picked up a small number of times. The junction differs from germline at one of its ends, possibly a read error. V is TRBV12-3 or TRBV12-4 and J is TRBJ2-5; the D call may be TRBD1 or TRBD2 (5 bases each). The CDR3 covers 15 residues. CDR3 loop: CASAPGPNSREAQYF. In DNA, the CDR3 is TGTGCCAGCGCCCCGGGACCTAACTCTCGAGAGGCCCAGTACTTC.

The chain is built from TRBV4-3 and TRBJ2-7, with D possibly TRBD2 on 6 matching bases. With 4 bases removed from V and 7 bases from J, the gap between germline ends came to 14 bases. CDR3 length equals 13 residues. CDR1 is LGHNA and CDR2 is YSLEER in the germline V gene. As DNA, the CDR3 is TGCGCCAGCAGCCCGGGACTGACCCTGGAGCAGTACTTC. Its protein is CASSPGLTLEQYF.

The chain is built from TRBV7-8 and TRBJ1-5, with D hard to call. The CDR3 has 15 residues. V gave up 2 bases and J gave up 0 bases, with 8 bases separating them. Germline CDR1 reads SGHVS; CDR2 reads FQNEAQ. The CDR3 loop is CASSLTDRSNQPQHF. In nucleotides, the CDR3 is TGTGCCAGCAGCTTAACTGACCGTAGCAATCAGCCCCAGCATTTT.

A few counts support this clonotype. The CDR3 sequence is CASSLQTGYEQYF. Written as DNA, the CDR3 is TGCGCCAGCAGCTTGCAGACAGGATACGAGCAGTACTTC. The rearrangement uses TRBV5-1 and TRBJ2-5; TRBD1 is a possible D gene (6 bases). The closer fit of TRBJ2-7 to the DNA end suggests the J call may be wrong. There are 13 residues in the CDR3. Germline-derived CDR1 and CDR2 are SGHRS and YFSETQ.